One and the same sample provided the 5 T cell receptor beta chains below, sequenced in a study of naive and memory T cell subsets. An equimolar mix of two oligonucleotides served as the beta constant-region primer for TRBC1 and TRBC2. Nested alpha and beta constant-region primers with the SP2 primer drove four PCR rounds on ligated cDNA. One entry per CDR3 protein results from TCRdb running MiXCR on the UMI-ligation and nested PCR reads. The sample shows some 110,000 distinct CDR3 sequences, around a third of them seen only once. Sequenced material: central memory CD4+ T cells from blood. The receptor source for this set is a human donor in good health.

There are a few counts of this clonotype. The rearrangement links TRBV6-5 to TRBJ2-3, with TRBD2 as a possible D gene (5 bases). The length of the CDR3 is 14 residues. Germline-derived CDR1 and CDR2 are MNHEY and SVGAGI. The V end was cut by 2 bases, the J end by 0 bases, with 6 bases between. The CDR3 nucleotides read TGTGCCAGCAGTTACAAGCGGAGCACAGATACGCAGTATTTT. Translated: CASSYKRSTDTQYF.

The chain joins TRBV14 to TRBJ2-7; TRBD1 matches 12 bases. The CDR3 runs 16 residues. The ends lost 4 bases at V and 4 bases at J; junction bases unmatched: 8. Germline loops: CDR1 SGHDN, CDR2 FVKESK. DNA for the CDR3: TGTGCCAGCAGCCCGAAGTGGGACAGGGGGCTGTACGAGCAGTACTTC. Residues: CASSPKWDRGLYEQYF.

The chain uses TRBV20-1 and TRBJ2-7; 8 bases line up with TRBD2. The V and J ends lost 4 bases and 10 bases, in that order; junction bases with no gene match: 18. CDR1 DFQATT and CDR2 SNEGSKA come from the germline V gene (reference sequence). This CDR3 contains 15 residues. In nucleotides, the CDR3 is TGCAGTGCTATATCTAGCGGGTCAGGGGAAAGAGTTCAGTACTTC. This encodes CSAISSGSGERVQYF.

This clonotype showed up just a few times. J is TRBJ1-6 and V is TRBV3-1; TRBD1 agrees at 7 bases. V dropped 4 bases and J dropped 15; count of bases not matched to a gene: 6. The CDR3 totals 12 residues. Germline CDR1 is LGHDT and CDR2 is YNNKEL (reference sequence). This chain's CDR3 is CASSPTGVGLHF. DNA of the CDR3: TGTGCCAGCAGCCCCACAGGGGTTGGCCTCCACTTT.

The J gene is TRBJ1-6, the V gene TRBV6-5; 8 bases line up with TRBD1. The CDR3 contains 17 residues. Germline CDR1 reads MNHEY; CDR2 reads SVGAGI. Germline trimming cut 5 bases from V and 2 bases from J; bases unmatched to any gene: 8. CDR3 sequence (DNA): TGTGCCAGCAGTACCCGGACAGGGTGGACCTATAATTCACCCCTCCACTTT. Translation: CASSTRTGWTYNSPLHF.